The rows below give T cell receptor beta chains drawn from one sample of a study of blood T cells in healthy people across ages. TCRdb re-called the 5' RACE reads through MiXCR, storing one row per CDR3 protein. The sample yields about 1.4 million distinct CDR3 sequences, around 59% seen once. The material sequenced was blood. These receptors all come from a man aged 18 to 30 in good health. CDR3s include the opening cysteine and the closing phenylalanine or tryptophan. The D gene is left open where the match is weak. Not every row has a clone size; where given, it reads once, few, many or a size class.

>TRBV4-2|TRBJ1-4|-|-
CASSQESTQGLPNEKLFF
TGTGCCAGCAGCCAAGAAAGTACGCAGGGTTTGCCTAATGAAAAACTGTTTTTT
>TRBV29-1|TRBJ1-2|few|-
CSVETLYTLTASNYGYTF
TGCAGCGTTGAAACTCTTTATACTTTGACAGCGTCTAACTATGGCTACACCTTC
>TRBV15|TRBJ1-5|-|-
CATSPELTQPQHF
TGTGCCACCAGCCCCGAGTTGACTCAGCCCCAGCATTTT
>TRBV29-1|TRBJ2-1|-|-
CSVRDTNEQFF
TGCAGCGTCCGGGACACCAATGAGCAGTTCTTC
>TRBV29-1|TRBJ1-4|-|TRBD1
CSVSGTEYEKLFF
TGCAGCGTATCCGGGACAGAGTATGAAAAACTGTTTTTT
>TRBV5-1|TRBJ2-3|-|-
CVSRKGADTQYF
TGCGTCAGCAGAAAAGGCGCAGATACGCAGTATTTT
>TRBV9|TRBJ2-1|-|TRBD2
CASSAGGFGIYDGYEQFF
TGTGCCAGCAGCGCGGGGGGGTTTGGGATTTACGATGGCTATGAGCAGTTCTTC
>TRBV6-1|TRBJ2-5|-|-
CASSEGVTVTETQYF
TGTGCCAGCAGTGAAGGCGTCACCGTGACAGAGACCCAGTACTTC
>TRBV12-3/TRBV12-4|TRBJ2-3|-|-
CASIPGRVTDTQYF
TGTGCCAGCATCCCAGGAAGGGTGACAGATACGCAGTATTTT
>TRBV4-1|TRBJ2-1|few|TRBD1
CASSQAGQALSYNEQFF
TGCGCCAGCAGCCAAGCTGGACAGGCCCTTTCCTACAATGAGCAGTTCTTC
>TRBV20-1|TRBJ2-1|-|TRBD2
CSARLADDIYNEQFF
TGCAGTGCTAGACTAGCGGATGACATCTACAATGAGCAGTTCTTC
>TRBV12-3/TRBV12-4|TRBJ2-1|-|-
CASSLASGNSYNEQFF
TGTGCCAGCAGTTTAGCGTCAGGGAACTCCTACAATGAGCAGTTCTTC
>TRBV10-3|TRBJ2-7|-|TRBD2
CAISEGNRLAGRFEQYF
TGTGCCATCAGTGAGGGGAACCGACTAGCGGGAAGATTCGAGCAGTACTTC
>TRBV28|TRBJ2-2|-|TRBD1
CASSSIRDRGRVGELFF
TGTGCCAGCAGTTCAATCCGGGACAGGGGGCGAGTAGGGGAGCTGTTTTTT
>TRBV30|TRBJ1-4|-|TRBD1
CAWSVGTAKYEKLFF
TGTGCCTGGAGTGTAGGGACAGCCAAATATGAAAAACTGTTTTTT
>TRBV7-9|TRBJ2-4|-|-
CASSLGDRKNIQYF
TGTGCCAGCAGCTTAGGGGACCGAAAAAACATTCAGTACTTC
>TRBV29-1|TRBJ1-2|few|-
CSVEPNRGYGYTF
TGCAGCGTTGAACCGAATCGGGGCTATGGCTACACCTTC
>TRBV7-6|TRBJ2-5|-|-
CASSLGSGPETQYF
TGTGCCAGCAGCTTAGGATCGGGACCAGAGACCCAGTACTTC